Only one count was recorded for the clone carrying this T cell receptor (beta chain). No antigen is known for it. The PCR ran on 60 Vbeta and 13 Jbeta primers. Using immunoSEQ multiplex PCR, the repertoire was profiled, and TCRdb retains in-frame clones only, with some absent. The data show some 120,000 clones, 74% seen once. The data were taken from a study of cytomegalovirus exposure and HLA in healthy donors. Study-wide results and limits: A later analysis reported that several of the most significant clusters appeared to be linked to common viral pathogens, among them Epstein-Barr virus.

This CDR3 spans 12 amino acids. Germline CDR1 and CDR2: SGHTA and FQGTGA. Trimming removed 4 bases from V and 15 bases from J, with 16 bases in between. The TCR was taken from a woman aged 50 to 60 in good health and CMV-seropositive. The rearrangement joins TRBV7-3 to TRBJ2-1; D not certain. Input material: PBMCs. The CDR3 sequence: CASSSSGWSWFF. CDR3 in DNA: TGTGCCAGCAGCTCCTCCGGGTGGTCTTGGTTCTTC. Full variable domain (remainder filled in from reference TRBV7-3 and TRBJ2-1): GAGVSQTPSNKVTEKGKYVELRCDPISGHTALYWYRQSLGQGPEFLIYFQGTGAADDSGLPNDRFFAVRPEGSVSTLKIQRTERGDSAVYLCASSSSGWSWFFGPGTRLTVL.